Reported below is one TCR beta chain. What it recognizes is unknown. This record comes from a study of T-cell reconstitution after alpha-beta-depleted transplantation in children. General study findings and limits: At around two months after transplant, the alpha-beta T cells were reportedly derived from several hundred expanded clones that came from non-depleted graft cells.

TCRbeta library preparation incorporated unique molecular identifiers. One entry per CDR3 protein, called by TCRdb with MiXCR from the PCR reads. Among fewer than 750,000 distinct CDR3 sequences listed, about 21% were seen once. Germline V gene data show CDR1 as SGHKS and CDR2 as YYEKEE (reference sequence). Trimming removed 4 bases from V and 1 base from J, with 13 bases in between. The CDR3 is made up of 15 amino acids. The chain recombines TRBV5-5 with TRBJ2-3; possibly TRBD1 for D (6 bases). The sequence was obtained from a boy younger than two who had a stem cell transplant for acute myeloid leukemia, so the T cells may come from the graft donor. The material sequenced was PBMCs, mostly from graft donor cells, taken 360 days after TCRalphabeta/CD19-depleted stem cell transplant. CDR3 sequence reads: CASSQQGRGTDTQYF. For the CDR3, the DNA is TGTGCCAGCAGCCAACAGGGCAGGGGCACAGATACGCAGTATTTT.